A single sample gave rise to the 15 T cell receptor beta chains below, sequenced in a study of control samples from healthy donors and cancer patients. Using immunoSEQ multiplex PCR, the repertoire was profiled, and TCRdb retains in-frame clones only, with some absent. Of about 59,000 clones in the sample, about 92% are singletons; the top ten hold approximately 1.5%. Sequenced material: PBMCs. These receptors were obtained from a man in his forties or fifties with colorectal cancer.

The genes are TRBV11-3 and TRBJ1-1; D gene ambiguous. Germline CDR1 reads SGHNT; CDR2 reads YENEEA. The CDR3 contains 14 residues. V lost 2 bases and J 6 bases, leaving 13 bases between the germline ends. The DNA of the CDR3 is TGTGCCAGCAGCTTAAGCAAGGGTGGGGCTGAAGCTTTCTTT. This gives the protein CASSLSKGGAEAFF.

CDR3 bases: TGTGCCAGCAGTTTAAGGAACACCGGGGAGCTGTTTTTT. As protein: CASSLRNTGELFF. The chain has TRBV12-3 or TRBV12-4 and TRBJ2-2; no reliable D call. Trimming removed 2 bases at V and 1 base at J, with 2 bases between. The CDR3 contains 13 residues.

This chain uses TRBV9 with TRBJ2-7, with 11 bases matching TRBD2. The V gene's germline CDR1 is SGDLS and CDR2 YYNGEE. The CDR3 contains 15 residues. J was trimmed by 5 bases and V by 3 bases; bases with no gene match: 7. Here the CDR3 DNA reads TGTGCCAGCAGCGCGACTAGCGGGGTCTACGACGAGCAGTACTTC. It specifies CASSATSGVYDEQYF.

This clone was observed once. The gene calls are TRBV7-9 and TRBJ1-1; 7 bases agree with TRBD1. The V segment lost 4 bases and the J segment 1 base; nucleotides outside the gene matches: 6. This CDR3 has 15 residues. CDR1 is SEHNR and CDR2 is FQNEAQ in the germline V gene (reference sequence). The CDR3 is CASSSKGAGNTEAFF. CDR3 nucleotide sequence: TGTGCCAGCAGCTCCAAGGGGGCGGGGAACACTGAAGCTTTCTTT.

The genes are TRBV7-3 and TRBJ2-2, with 12 nucleotides matching TRBD2. CDR3 length: 20 amino acids. CDR1 is SGHTA and CDR2 is FQGTGA in the germline V gene. V dropped 0 bases and J dropped 6; count of bases not matched to a gene: 14. The CDR3 region has the DNA TGTGCCAGCAGCTTAACGGCTAGCGGGGGGGCCTTGGGTAGGCCCGGGGAGCTGTTTTTT. Protein sequence: CASSLTASGGALGRPGELFF.

V gene TRBV7-3 combines with J gene TRBJ2-5; 11 bases line up with TRBD2. Germline-derived CDR1 and CDR2 are SGHTA and FQGTGA. This CDR3 is 17 amino acids long. J gave up 5 bases and V 2 bases, and 10 bases lay outside the gene matches. CDR3 sequence (DNA): TGTGCCAGCAGCTTACATCCGACTAGCGGGGAGAGGGAGACCCAGTACTTC. Protein sequence: CASSLHPTSGERETQYF.

The genes are TRBV6-5 and TRBJ1-2; D is perhaps TRBD1 (6 bases). The CDR3 covers 14 residues. The germline V gene encodes CDR1 MNHEY and CDR2 SVGAGI. V lost 11 bases and J 6 bases, leaving 22 bases between the germline ends. CDR3 in amino acids: CAGPYRAGLDGYTF. The CDR3 coding sequence is TGTGCCGGACCTTACAGGGCGGGGTTGGATGGCTACACCTTC.

The chain has TRBV7-9 and TRBJ1-6; 7 nucleotides align to TRBD1. The V and J ends lost 6 bases and 8 bases, in that order; junction bases with no gene match: 13. The length of the CDR3 is 16 residues. The germline V gene has CDR1 SEHNR and CDR2 FQNEAQ (reference sequence). The CDR3 sequence: CASSPSLNRGYSPLHF. The DNA for the CDR3 is TGTGCCAGCAGTCCGAGCCTTAACAGGGGATATTCACCCCTCCACTTT.

This clone appeared once. The chain uses TRBV27 and TRBJ2-7; the D gene is possibly TRBD1 (5 bases). V was shortened by 3 bases and J by 3 bases, with 12 bases between the two germline ends. Per the germline V gene, CDR1 is MNHEY and CDR2 is SMNVEV (reference sequence). The CDR3 consists of 14 residues. CDR3 protein: CASSFRAGYYEQYF. The CDR3 nucleotides are TGTGCCAGCAGTTTCCGTGCAGGGTACTACGAGCAGTACTTC.

V is TRBV5-5 and J is TRBJ2-7, with 9 nucleotides matching TRBD1. The CDR3 runs 17 residues. V trimming: 5 bases; J trimming: 6 bases; junction bases outside the gene matches: 18. In germline, CDR1 is SGHKS, CDR2 YYEKEE (reference sequence). The CDR3 sequence: CASRKWSVGDRDGEQYF. The CDR3, as DNA: TGTGCCAGCAGGAAATGGTCGGTAGGGGACAGGGACGGCGAGCAGTACTTC.

This sequence joins TRBV2 and TRBJ2-5, with TRBD2 matching over 10 bases. Germline CDR1 SNHLY, CDR2 FYNNEI. V lost 9 bases to trimming and J lost 7 bases; unmatched junction nucleotides: 5. The CDR3 extends over 12 amino acids. The CDR3 here is CASSGGLVTQYF. CDR3 sequence (DNA): TGTGCCAGTAGCGGGGGGCTCGTGACCCAGTACTTC.

Comment on this clone: As the CDR3 is not closed by the conserved phenylalanine or tryptophan, this likely results from a read error. It is unclear where the CDR3 begins or ends on the DNA, so no DNA is shown, and the CDR3 is as TCRdb lists it. The gene calls are TRBV5-4 and TRBJ1-1. The germline CDR1 and CDR2 sequences are SGHNT and YYREEE (reference sequence). The CDR3 has 14 residues if both end residues are counted. CDR3 residues: CASSRSGTLREGEV.

This clone appeared a few times. This rearrangement joins TRBV19 to TRBJ1-1; D gene ambiguous. V was trimmed by 5 bases and J by 4 bases, leaving 5 bases between them. CDR1 and CDR2 (germline): LNHDA, SQIVND (reference sequence). The CDR3 has 11 amino acids. CDR3 amino acids: CASSQSTEAFF. The CDR3 DNA is TGTGCCAGTAGTCAATCCACTGAAGCTTTCTTT.

The chain joins TRBV18 to TRBJ2-1; perhaps TRBD2 as D (5 bases). V gave up 3 bases and J gave up 15 bases, with 15 bases separating them. CDR1 and CDR2 (germline): KGHSH, LQKENI. The CDR3 spans 12 residues. CDR3 region: CASSPDSPSPFF. Written as DNA, the CDR3 is TGTGCCAGCTCACCGGACTCCCCCAGTCCGTTCTTC.

The chain is built from TRBV7-2 and TRBJ2-3; D gene uncertain. The germline gives CDR1 SGHTA, CDR2 FQGNSA. Trimming cost V 4 bases and J 2 bases, with 13 bases left between them. The CDR3 is 15 amino acids. Here the CDR3 reads CASSSKGTYTDTQYF. The CDR3, as DNA: TGTGCCAGCAGCTCAAAAGGCACCTACACAGATACGCAGTATTTT. Variable domain in full (rest from reference TRBV7-2 and TRBJ2-3): GAGVSQSPSNKVTEKGKDVELRCDPISGHTALYWYRQSLGQGLEFLIYFQGNSAPDKSGLPSDRFSAERTGGSVSTLTIQRTQQEDSAVYLCASSSKGTYTDTQYFGPGTRLTVL.